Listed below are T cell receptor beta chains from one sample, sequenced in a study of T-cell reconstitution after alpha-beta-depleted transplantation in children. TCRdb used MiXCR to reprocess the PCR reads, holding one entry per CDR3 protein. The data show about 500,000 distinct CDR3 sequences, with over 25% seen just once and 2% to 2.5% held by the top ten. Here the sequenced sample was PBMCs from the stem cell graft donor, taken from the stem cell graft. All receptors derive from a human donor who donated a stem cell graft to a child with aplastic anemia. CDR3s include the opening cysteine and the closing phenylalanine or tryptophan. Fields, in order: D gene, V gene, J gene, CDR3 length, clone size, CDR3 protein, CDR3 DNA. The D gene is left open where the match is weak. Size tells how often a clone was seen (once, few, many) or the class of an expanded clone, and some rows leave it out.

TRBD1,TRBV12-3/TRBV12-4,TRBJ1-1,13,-,CASRNRQGEEAFF,TGTGCCAGCAGGAACAGACAGGGCGAAGAAGCTTTCTTT
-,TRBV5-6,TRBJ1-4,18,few,CASVGRDGGEKANEKLFF,TGTGCCAGCGTAGGCCGGGACGGCGGGGAAAAAGCTAATGAAAAACTGTTTTTT
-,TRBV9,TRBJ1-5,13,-,CASGPGPNQPQHF,TGTGCCAGCGGACCGGGACCTAATCAGCCCCAGCATTTT
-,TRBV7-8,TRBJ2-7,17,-,CASSLRLRSRENYEQYF,TGTGCCAGCAGCTTACGGCTGCGATCACGGGAGAACTACGAGCAGTACTTC
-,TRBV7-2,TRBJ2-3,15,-,CASSPHSTSTDTQYF,TGTGCCAGCAGCCCACACTCAACTAGCACAGATACGCAGTATTTT
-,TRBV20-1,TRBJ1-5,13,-,CSARDWGSQPQHF,TGCAGTGCTAGAGATTGGGGGAGCCAGCCCCAGCATTTT
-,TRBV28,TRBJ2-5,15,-,CASSRVGGPRETQYF,TGTGCCAGCAGCAGAGTCGGGGGGCCTCGAGAGACCCAGTACTTC
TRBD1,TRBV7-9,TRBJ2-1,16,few,CASSLALGQGVNEQFF,TGTGCCAGCAGCCTAGCCCTGGGACAGGGGGTCAATGAGCAGTTCTTC
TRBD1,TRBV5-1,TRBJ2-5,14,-,CASSFLTGEETQYF,TGCGCCAGCAGCTTCTTGACAGGGGAAGAGACCCAGTACTTC
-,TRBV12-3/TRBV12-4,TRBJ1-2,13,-,CASSLSGPYGYTF,TGTGCCAGCAGTTTATCAGGCCCCTATGGCTACACCTTC
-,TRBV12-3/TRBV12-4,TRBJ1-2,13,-,CASSFSGVGGYTF,TGTGCCAGCAGTTTTTCAGGGGTGGGAGGCTACACCTTC
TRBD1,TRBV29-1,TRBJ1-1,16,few,CSVVTGGRRQGTEAFF,TGCAGCGTTGTTACGGGAGGGCGGAGACAGGGGACTGAAGCTTTCTTT
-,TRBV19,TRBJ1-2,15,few,CASNPRGAGPYGYTF,TGTGCCAGTAATCCCCGGGGGGCGGGGCCCTATGGCTACACCTTC
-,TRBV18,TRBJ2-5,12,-,CASSPVLETQYF,TGTGCCAGCTCACCAGTCTTGGAGACCCAGTACTTC
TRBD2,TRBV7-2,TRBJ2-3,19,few,CASSLAASGRALRTDTQYF,TGTGCCAGCAGCTTAGCGGCTAGCGGGAGGGCCCTCCGTACAGATACGCAGTATTTT
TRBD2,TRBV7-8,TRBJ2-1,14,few,CASSLALANNEQFF,TGTGCCAGCAGCTTAGCACTAGCGAACAATGAGCAGTTCTTC
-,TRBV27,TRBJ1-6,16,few,CASSPRASREGSPLHF,TGTGCCAGCAGTCCCCGAGCGAGCAGGGAAGGATCACCCCTCCACTTT
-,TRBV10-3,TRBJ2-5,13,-,CAISGLYQETQYF,TGTGCCATCAGTGGCCTGTACCAAGAGACCCAGTACTTC
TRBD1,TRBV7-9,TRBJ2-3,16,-,CASSSNRDSSPDTQYF,TGTGCCAGCAGCTCCAACCGGGACAGCTCACCAGATACGCAGTATTTT
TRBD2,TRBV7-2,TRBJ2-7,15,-,CASSPRRERLDEQYF,TGTGCCAGCAGCCCCCGGCGGGAGCGTTTAGACGAGCAGTACTTC
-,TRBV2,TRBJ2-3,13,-,CASSEARGITQYF,TGTGCCAGCAGTGAAGCACGAGGCATTACGCAGTATTTT
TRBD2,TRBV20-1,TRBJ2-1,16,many,CSARAPGTSIDNEQFF,TGCAGTGCTAGAGCCCCCGGGACTAGCATCGACAATGAGCAGTTCTTC
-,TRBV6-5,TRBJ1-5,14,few,CASSYFKGDQPQHF,TGTGCCAGCAGTTACTTCAAGGGGGATCAGCCCCAGCATTTT
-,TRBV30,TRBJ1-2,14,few,CAWSDLRVGYGYTF,TGTGCCTGGAGTGACTTGAGGGTAGGCTATGGCTACACCTTC
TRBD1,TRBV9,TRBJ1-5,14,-,CASSPGDRAVPQHF,TGTGCCAGCAGCCCGGGGGACAGGGCAGTGCCCCAGCATTTT
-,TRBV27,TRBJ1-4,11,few,CASSAGEKLFF,TGTGCCAGCAGTGCAGGGGAAAAACTGTTTTTT
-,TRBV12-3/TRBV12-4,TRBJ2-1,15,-,CASSKGASGVNEQFF,TGTGCCAGCAGCAAGGGGGCTAGCGGAGTGAATGAGCAGTTCTTC
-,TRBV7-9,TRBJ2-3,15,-,CASSHREHPTDTQYF,TGTGCCAGCAGTCACAGGGAACATCCCACAGATACGCAGTATTTT